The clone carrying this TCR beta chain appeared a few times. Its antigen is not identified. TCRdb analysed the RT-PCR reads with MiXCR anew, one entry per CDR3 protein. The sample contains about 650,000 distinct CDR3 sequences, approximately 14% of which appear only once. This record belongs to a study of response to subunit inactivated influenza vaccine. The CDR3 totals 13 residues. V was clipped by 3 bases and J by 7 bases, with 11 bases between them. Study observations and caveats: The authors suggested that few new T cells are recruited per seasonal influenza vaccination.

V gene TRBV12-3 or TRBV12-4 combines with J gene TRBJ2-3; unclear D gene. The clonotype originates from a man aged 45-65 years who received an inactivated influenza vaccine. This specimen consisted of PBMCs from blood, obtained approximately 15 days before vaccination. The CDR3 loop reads CASSFFSDNTQYF. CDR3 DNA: TGTGCCAGCAGTTTTTTCTCCGACAATACGCAGTATTTT.